This T cell receptor beta chain is from a study of cytomegalovirus exposure and HLA in healthy donors. The V gene's germline CDR1 is SGHDN and CDR2 FVKESK. V was clipped by 2 bases and J by 8 bases, with 11 bases between them. This CDR3 is built from 13 residues. The table came from immunoSEQ multiplex PCR; TCRdb's copy has only in-frame clones and leaves some out. In the table there are more than 95,000 clones, roughly 86% of which are singletons. This clone was observed once. The receptor's source is a young man in good health and CMV-seronegative. This chain links TRBV14 with TRBJ2-3, with D possibly matching TRBD1 (6 bases). Sequenced sample: PBMCs. CDR3 region: CASSQLGAATQYF. CDR3 DNA sequence: TGTGCCAGCAGCCAACTGGGGGCAGCTACGCAGTATTTT.